These T cell receptor beta chains were read from a single sample in a study of brain T cells in children with intractable seizures. Produced via immunoSEQ multiplex PCR; TCRdb's table is partial and in-frame only. This sample carries under 150,000 clones, 85% to 95% of them seen once, and the ten largest clones take 3.5% to 4.5%. The sequences come from peripheral blood, collected at surgery. Receptors were obtained from a boy in the first two years of life with hemimegalencephaly and intractable seizures. The CDR3 runs from the conserved cysteine through the conserved F or W. A D gene is named only where the DNA matches it firmly. The listing skips clone size in some rows; elsewhere it reads once, few, many or a size class.

d_gene,abundance,j_gene,v_gene,CDR3nt,CDR3aa
.,.,TRBJ1-5,TRBV4-2,TGTGCCAGCAGCCAAGATGGACGGGTGGATCAGCCCCAGCATTTT,CASSQDGRVDQPQHF
.,.,TRBJ2-1,TRBV10-2,TGCGCCAGCAGTGAGTGGGGTAGAACCAATGAGCAGTTCTTC,CASSEWGRTNEQFF
TRBD1,.,TRBJ2-3,TRBV7-2,TGTGCCAGCAGCTCCCACAGGGGCGGGACAGATACGCAGTATTTT,CASSSHRGGTDTQYF
.,.,TRBJ1-1,TRBV4-3,TGCGCCAGCAGCCAAGATCGGGCGAACACTGAAGCTTTCTTT,CASSQDRANTEAFF
TRBD2,.,TRBJ2-7,TRBV4-2,TGTGCCAGCAGCCCTGGGCTAGCGGGAGGCTCCGAGCAGTACTTC,CASSPGLAGGSEQYF
.,once,TRBJ2-1,TRBV6-6,TGTGCCAGCAGTTTGGGGTTTTACAATGAGCAGTTCTTC,CASSLGFYNEQFF
.,.,TRBJ2-1,TRBV5-5,TGTGCCAGCAGCGTCTACAATGAGCAGTTCTTC,CASSVYNEQFF
TRBD2,.,TRBJ2-3,TRBV4-2,TGTGCCAGCAGCCAAGGACTAGCGGGAGCAGATACGCAGTATTTT,CASSQGLAGADTQYF
TRBD2,.,TRBJ2-7,TRBV5-4,TGTGCCAGCAACATGCTAGCGGGATCATACGAGCAGTACTTC,CASNMLAGSYEQYF
TRBD1,.,TRBJ1-6,TRBV6-6,TGTGCCAGCAGTCCGGGACAGGGAGCCTCCTATAATTCACCCCTCCACTTT,CASSPGQGASYNSPLHF
.,.,TRBJ2-1,TRBV5-6,TGTGCCAGCAGCCATAGCGGAGGATCCTACAATGAGCAGTTCTTC,CASSHSGGSYNEQFF
.,.,TRBJ2-3,TRBV4-3,TGCGCCAGCAGCCAAGATAGGGTGCCAGATACGCAGTATTTT,CASSQDRVPDTQYF
.,.,TRBJ1-5,TRBV7-8,TGTGCCAGCAGCTTAGTGAGGGGAGGGAAACAGCCCCAGCATTTT,CASSLVRGGKQPQHF
.,.,TRBJ2-4,TRBV19,TGTGCCAGTAGTATAGCCCCGGACCCAGCCAAAAACATTCAGTACTTC,CASSIAPDPAKNIQYF
.,.,TRBJ2-7,TRBV11-2,TGTGCCAGCAGCTTTAGCAGCTACGAGCAGTACTTC,CASSFSSYEQYF